Presented here are 22 T cell receptor beta chains from one specimen sequenced in a study of T cells in Graves' hyperthyroidism and ophthalmopathy. Researchers took RNA transcripts and amplified the TCR beta CDR3 regions from them. The TCR CDR3 was amplified in a first-round RT-PCR using the HTBI primer set. TCRdb redid the calling of the multiplex PCR reads with MiXCR, one entry per CDR3 protein. The table has 350,000 to 400,000 distinct CDR3 sequences, approximately 15% seen once. Sequencing used blood. These receptors were collected from an older woman with Graves' hyperthyroidism.

Note on this clonotype: This may come from a read error, since a much larger clone is one base off. The rearrangement links TRBV10-3 to TRBJ2-7; D is perhaps TRBD2 (5 bases). This CDR3 has 15 amino acids. Per germline, CDR1 ENHRY and CDR2 SYGVKD. Between the trimmed V and J ends, which lost 10 bases and 0 bases, there was a span of 19 bases. CDR3 nucleotides: TGTGCCACTACCGGCGAGGGCGGCCTCTCCTACGAGCAGTACTTC. Translated: CATTGEGGLSYEQYF.

Ten or more counts support this clonotype. The CDR3 reads CASKGQDTGELFF. CDR3 nucleotides: TGCGCCAGCAAGGGACAGGACACCGGGGAGCTGTTTTTT. This sequence joins TRBV5-1 and TRBJ2-2; 8 nucleotides agree with TRBD1. The CDR3 is made up of 13 amino acids. The germline V gene has CDR1 SGHRS and CDR2 YFSETQ. Unmatched junction bases numbered 1, after V lost 6 bases and J lost 3 bases.

The sample holds a few counts of this clonotype. The V call is TRBV5-8, the J call TRBJ1-1, with D perhaps TRBD1 (5 bases). Germline V gene data show CDR1 as SGHTS and CDR2 as YDEGEE. The CDR3 totals 16 residues. V lost 1 base and J lost 4, with 17 bases in between. DNA for the CDR3: TGTGCCAGCAGCTTGTGGGGCAGGGCGGCAAGCACTGAAGCTTTCTTT. This codes for CASSLWGRAASTEAFF.

Ten or more counts support this clonotype. V is TRBV20-1 and J is TRBJ2-1; no clear D. Trimming pared 0 bases from V and 2 bases from J, leaving 11 bases between. From germline, CDR1 is DFQATT and CDR2 SNEGSKA (reference sequence). There are 15 residues in the CDR3. CDR3 DNA sequence: TGCAGTGCTAGAGATAGGCGAGGAACCTACAATGAGCAGTTCTTC. Protein: CSARDRRGTYNEQFF.

There are many counts of this clonotype. This chain links TRBV11-3 with TRBJ2-3; D unresolved. The CDR3 consists of 16 residues. Germline CDR1 reads SGHNT; CDR2 reads YENEEA. Trimming took 5 bases from V and 6 from J, leaving 21 bases between them. The CDR3 nucleotides read TGTGCCAGCAGCCGCCCAGAGTTAGGGCCCAGCGATACGCAGTATTTT. The encoded protein is CASSRPELGPSDTQYF.

This clonotype was seen many times. This sequence joins TRBV6-1 and TRBJ2-2; 9 bases are a match to TRBD2. Unmatched junction bases numbered 7, after V lost 3 bases and J lost 5 bases. Germline CDR1 reads MNHNS; CDR2 reads SASEGT. The CDR3 runs 16 residues. The CDR3 DNA reads as TGTGCCAGCAGTGACTACCTTAGCGGGAGAACCGGGGAGCTGTTTTTT. As protein: CASSDYLSGRTGELFF.

The chain couples TRBV12-5 to TRBJ2-7; tentatively, D is TRBD1 or TRBD2 (5 bases each). The germline CDR1 and CDR2 sequences are LGHNT and FRNRAP. V was shortened by 1 base and J by 2 bases, with 9 bases between the two germline ends. The CDR3 has 14 amino acids. The CDR3 DNA sequence: TGTGCTAGTGGTTTGGGGGGACGGCCCTACGAGCAGTACTTC. This sequence encodes CASGLGGRPYEQYF.

V and J are TRBV30 and TRBJ2-4, with 7 positions matching TRBD2. The germline gives CDR1 GTSNPN, CDR2 SVGIG (reference sequence). CDR3 length: 14 amino acids. Unmatched junction bases numbered 4, after V lost 3 bases and J lost 2 bases. CDR3 sequence reads: CAWRWGGTKNIQYF. The CDR3 DNA reads TGTGCCTGGAGGTGGGGGGGGACCAAAAACATTCAGTACTTC.

Regarding this clonotype: This could be a read error, since a much larger clone is one nucleotide away. The chain is built from TRBV7-2 and TRBJ2-5; 8 positions match TRBD2. Germline V gene sequence: CDR1 SGHTA, CDR2 FQGNSA. CDR3 length equals 15 residues. The J segment lost 5 bases and the V segment lost 7 bases, leaving 12 bases of the junction unmatched. This chain's CDR3 is CASTPRSGSGETQYF. DNA for the CDR3: TGTGCCAGCACCCCCCGAAGCGGGAGTGGGGAGACCCAGTACTTC.

This clonotype came up many times. The rearrangement links TRBV28 to TRBJ1-4, with no clear D. CDR1 and CDR2 from the germline V gene are MDHEN and SYDVKM. The CDR3 is 12 residues long. Between the trimmed V and J ends, which lost 6 bases and 12 bases, there was a span of 14 bases. DNA of the CDR3: TGTGCCAGCAGCCAAGGCCAGAGACAACTGTTTTTT. Its translation: CASSQGQRQLFF. Full variable domain (outside the CDR3, taken from reference TRBV28 and TRBJ1-4): DVKVTQSSRYLVKRTGEKVFLECVQDMDHENMFWYRQDPGLGLRLIYFSYDVKMKEKGDIPEGYSVSREKKERFSLILESASTNQTSMYLCASSQGQRQLFFGSGTQLSVL.

To note about this clonotype: It may be a read error: a sequence one base away is much more abundant. The chain has TRBV6-2 or TRBV6-3 and TRBJ2-7; D is unresolved. The V and J ends lost 3 bases and 0 bases respectively, with 15 bases between them. The CDR3 runs 16 residues. The V gene's germline CDR1 is MNHEY and CDR2 SVGEGT. The CDR3 loop is CASSYRYTSTSYEQYF. CDR3 sequence (DNA): TGTGCCAGCAGTTATCGATATACCTCAACCTCCTACGAGCAGTACTTC.

The chain has TRBV14 and TRBJ1-1; 7 nucleotides agree with TRBD1. CDR3 length: 15 residues. V was clipped by 3 bases and J by 1 base; unmatched bases: 5. The germline V gene has CDR1 SGHDN and CDR2 FVKESK. CDR3 sequence (DNA): TGTGCCAGCAGCCAGAGGACAGGACAGAACACTGAAGCTTTCTTT. It yields the protein CASSQRTGQNTEAFF. Filled out from reference TRBV14 and TRBJ1-1, the complete variable domain reads EAGVTQFPSHSVIEKGQTVTLRCDPISGHDNLYWYRRVMGKEIKFLLHFVKESKQDESGMPNNRFLAERTGGTYSTLKVQPAELEDSGVYFCASSQRTGQNTEAFFGQGTRLTVV.

The sample holds one count of this clonotype. This chain links TRBV12-3 or TRBV12-4 with TRBJ2-1, with a tentative D call TRBD2 (8 bases). V was clipped by 6 bases and J by 8 bases, with 26 bases between them. CDR3 size: 17 residues. The CDR3 region has the DNA TGTGCCAGCAGAGGGGGCGGGGGGAGGGGTAAGGAGGATGAGCAGTTCTTC. It translates to CASRGGGGRGKEDEQFF.

This clonotype was observed many times. The rearrangement links TRBV3-1 to TRBJ2-2; D is uncertain. The CDR3 length is 14 residues. Trimming removed 5 bases from V and 4 bases from J, with 11 bases in between. Per the germline V gene, CDR1 is LGHDT and CDR2 is YNNKEL (reference sequence). The CDR3 region is CASSTRRATGELFF. The CDR3, as DNA: TGTGCCAGCAGCACTCGACGTGCCACCGGGGAGCTGTTTTTT.

This clonotype has just a few counts. This chain links TRBV12-3 or TRBV12-4 with TRBJ2-5; D possibly corresponds to TRBD1 (8 bases). V shed 5 bases and J shed 5 bases, with 12 bases lying between them. The CDR3 spans 13 residues. The CDR3 region has the DNA TGTGCCAGCAGTCAACAGGGGGGGGAGACCCAGTACTTC. It encodes CASSQQGGETQYF.

As for this clonotype: With a much larger clone just one base away, this may be a read error. The rearrangement links TRBV7-3 to TRBJ1-2, with a possible D match to TRBD1 (5 bases). The CDR3 loop spans 13 amino acids. Germline CDR1 reads SGHTA; CDR2 reads FQGTGA. The CDR3 region is CTSSFAGTGGYTF. The CDR3 DNA sequence: TGTACCAGCAGCTTCGCAGGGACGGGTGGCTACACCTTC.

This clonotype was seen ten or more times. The V and J genes are TRBV15 and TRBJ2-1; 11 nucleotides line up with TRBD2. The V segment lost 2 bases and the J segment 4 bases; nucleotides outside the gene matches: 4. Germline assignment: CDR1 LNHNV and CDR2 YYDKDF (reference sequence). The CDR3 has 16 residues. CDR3: CATSRQLAGVYNEQFF. The CDR3 DNA follows: TGTGCCACCAGCAGACAACTAGCGGGGGTATACAATGAGCAGTTCTTC.

The rearrangement uses TRBV11-3 and TRBJ2-1; 13 nucleotides match TRBD2. Losses at the gene ends were 4 bases for V and 5 bases for J; bases not matched to a gene: 2. The V gene's germline CDR1 is SGHNT and CDR2 YENEEA. The CDR3 spans 15 residues. The CDR3 nucleotides read TGTGCCAGCAGCTCCGGACTAGCGGGAGACAATGAGCAGTTCTTC. Translating it yields CASSSGLAGDNEQFF. Together with reference TRBV11-3 and TRBJ2-1, the CDR3 gives the full variable domain: EAGVVQSPRYKIIEKKQPVAFWCNPISGHNTLYWYLQNLGQGPELLIRYENEEAVDDSQLPKDRFSAERLKGVDSTLKIQPAELGDSAVYLCASSSGLAGDNEQFFGPGTRLTVL.

In its sample, this clonotype was seen a few times. J is TRBJ2-3 and V is TRBV29-1, with D possibly TRBD2 on 6 matching bases. The CDR3 runs 15 residues. With 0 bases removed from V and 0 bases from J, the gap between germline ends came to 10 bases. Germline lookup yields CDR1 SQVTM and CDR2 ANQGSEA. CDR3 coding DNA: TGCAGCGTTGAAGATCAAGGGACTAGCACAGATACGCAGTATTTT. Residues: CSVEDQGTSTDTQYF.

This chain joins TRBV12-3 or TRBV12-4 and TRBJ1-1; D ambiguous. The CDR3 is made up of 13 amino acids. The V end was cut by 2 bases, the J end by 3 bases, with 7 bases between. The CDR3 reads CASSLRADTEAFF. CDR3 DNA sequence: TGTGCCAGCAGTTTAAGGGCAGACACTGAAGCTTTCTTT.

There are many counts of this clonotype. The rearrangement joins TRBV6-5 to TRBJ1-1; D unresolved. Germline V gives CDR1 MNHEY, CDR2 SVGAGI. Trimming removed 0 bases at V and 1 base at J, with 9 bases between. CDR3 size: 15 residues. The CDR3 spells CASSYSRFGNTEAFF. The CDR3 coding sequence is TGTGCCAGCAGTTACTCTCGATTCGGGAACACTGAAGCTTTCTTT.

The chain employs TRBV28 and TRBJ1-6; D unclear. Germline assignment: CDR1 MDHEN and CDR2 SYDVKM. The CDR3 extends over 14 amino acids. Between the trimmed V and J ends, which lost 5 bases and 7 bases, there was a span of 12 bases. The CDR3, as DNA: TGTGCCAGCAGTCGAGGTCCCGGGAATTCACCCCTCCACTTT. Its translation is CASSRGPGNSPLHF.